Listed below are T cell receptor beta chains from one sample, sequenced in a study of OX40 agonist ivuxolimab in advanced cancers. Clones were sequenced by immunoSEQ multiplex PCR, and TCRdb holds only the in-frame ones, with some missing. The data contain around 48,000 clones, 85% of them singletons. This specimen was CD4+ or CD8+ T cells sorted from blood, taken in a trial of the OX40 agonist ivuxolimab. These receptor sequences come from an adult with an advanced solid tumor such as melanoma, head and neck, liver or kidney cancer. Each CDR3 is given with its conserved first and last residue. The D gene is left open where the match is weak. Size values are once, few and many counts, or a class for expanded clones, and some rows have none.

d_call	v_call	j_call	clone_size	cdr3_aa	cdr3_nt
TRBD2	TRBV2	TRBJ2-1	few	CASSDWGRRTSIHEQFF	TGTGCCAGCAGTGATTGGGGCCGGAGGACTAGCATCCATGAGCAGTTCTTC
-	TRBV2	TRBJ1-2	-	CASREQGSGYGYTF	TGTGCCAGCAGGGAACAGGGTTCGGGCTATGGCTACACCTTC
-	TRBV6-5	TRBJ1-5	-	CASSRSGTEVQPQHF	TGTGCCAGCAGCCGCTCCGGGACGGAAGTACAGCCCCAGCATTTT
-	TRBV25-1	TRBJ2-1	-	CASSDGGSSYNEQFF	TGTGCCAGCAGTGATGGGGGTAGCTCCTACAATGAGCAGTTCTTC
-	TRBV20-1	TRBJ2-7	-	CSARDLTEQYF	TGCAGTGCTAGAGATCTGACCGAGCAGTACTTC
-	TRBV5-1	TRBJ2-3	-	CASSLGLASSTDTQYF	TGCGCCAGCAGCTTGGGCCTAGCATCTAGCACAGATACGCAGTATTTT
TRBD1	TRBV5-5	TRBJ1-1	-	CASSGKGTGMNTEAFF	TGTGCCAGCAGCGGGAAAGGGACAGGAATGAACACTGAAGCTTTCTTT
TRBD2	TRBV7-7	TRBJ2-1	once	CASSLQSGGPGEQFF	TGTGCTAGCAGCTTACAATCGGGAGGGCCGGGTGAGCAGTTCTTC
-	TRBV7-9	TRBJ1-1	-	CASSPQGEAEAFF	TGTGCCAGCAGCCCACAGGGAGAGGCTGAAGCTTTCTTT
-	TRBV4-2	TRBJ2-2	-	CASSQGTTNTGELFF	TGTGCCAGCAGTCAAGGGACAACGAACACCGGGGAGCTGTTTTTT
-	TRBV10-3	TRBJ1-2	once	CAISEDSNYGYTF	TGTGCCATCAGTGAGGACAGTAACTATGGCTACACCTTC
TRBD1	TRBV5-4	TRBJ2-5	-	CASSFTGVQETQYF	TGTGCCAGCAGCTTCACAGGGGTTCAAGAGACCCAGTACTTC
TRBD2	TRBV30	TRBJ2-7	-	CACKGEGLVYEQYF	TGTGCCTGCAAAGGAGAGGGACTAGTATACGAGCAGTACTTC
TRBD1	TRBV2	TRBJ2-4	-	CASSPSDRENIQYF	TGTGCCAGCAGTCCTTCGGACAGGGAAAACATTCAGTACTTC
-	TRBV6-6	TRBJ2-7	-	CASSYSRRGSYEQYF	TGTGCCAGCAGTTACTCCCGAAGGGGGTCCTACGAGCAGTACTTC
TRBD1	TRBV5-1	TRBJ1-2	few	CASSLDGRDRSYGYTF	TGCGCCAGCAGCTTGGACGGCCGGGACAGGAGCTATGGCTACACCTTC
TRBD1	TRBV5-4	TRBJ1-6	-	CASSLGQGEGNSPLHF	TGTGCCAGCAGCTTGGGACAGGGTGAAGGAAATTCACCCCTCCACTTT
-	TRBV7-3	TRBJ2-5	once	CASSPTRGRETQYF	TGTGCCAGCAGCCCGACTAGGGGAAGGGAGACCCAGTACTTC
-	TRBV14	TRBJ1-1	few	CASSLSLNTEAFF	TGTGCCAGCAGCCTCTCATTGAACACTGAAGCTTTCTTT
-	TRBV28	TRBJ2-7	-	CASTLGGFGHEQYF	TGTGCCAGCACCTTGGGCGGGTTCGGGCACGAGCAGTACTTC
-	TRBV5-1	TRBJ2-5	-	CASSFGGAPGETQYF	TGCGCCAGCAGCTTTGGCGGAGCCCCGGGGGAGACCCAGTACTTC
-	TRBV30	TRBJ1-2	-	CAWSVNGVYGYTF	TGTGCCTGGAGTGTAAATGGGGTCTATGGCTACACCTTC
TRBD2	TRBV7-3	TRBJ2-2	-	CASSLTAGLAGENTGELFF	TGTGCCAGCAGCTTAACGGCAGGACTAGCGGGAGAGAACACCGGGGAGCTGTTTTTT
-	TRBV7-8	TRBJ2-2	-	CASSSSGVGAGELFF	TGTGCCAGCAGCTCCTCCGGAGTCGGGGCCGGGGAGCTGTTTTTT
-	TRBV18	TRBJ2-2	-	CANYTGELFF	TGTGCCAACTACACCGGGGAGCTGTTTTTT
-	TRBV4-2	TRBJ2-3	-	CASRAEGQTDTQYF	TGTGCCAGCCGGGCGGAGGGCCAAACAGATACGCAGTATTTT
-	TRBV28	TRBJ2-7	-	CASRRQGGSYEQYF	TGTGCCAGCAGAAGACAGGGAGGGTCCTACGAGCAGTACTTC
-	TRBV29-1	TRBJ2-1	-	CSALRDGGNEQFF	TGCAGCGCTCTCCGGGACGGAGGCAATGAGCAGTTCTTC
-	TRBV15	TRBJ2-7	-	CATSRGGLGYEQYF	TGTGCCACCAGCAGAGGGGGCCTTGGGTACGAGCAGTACTTC